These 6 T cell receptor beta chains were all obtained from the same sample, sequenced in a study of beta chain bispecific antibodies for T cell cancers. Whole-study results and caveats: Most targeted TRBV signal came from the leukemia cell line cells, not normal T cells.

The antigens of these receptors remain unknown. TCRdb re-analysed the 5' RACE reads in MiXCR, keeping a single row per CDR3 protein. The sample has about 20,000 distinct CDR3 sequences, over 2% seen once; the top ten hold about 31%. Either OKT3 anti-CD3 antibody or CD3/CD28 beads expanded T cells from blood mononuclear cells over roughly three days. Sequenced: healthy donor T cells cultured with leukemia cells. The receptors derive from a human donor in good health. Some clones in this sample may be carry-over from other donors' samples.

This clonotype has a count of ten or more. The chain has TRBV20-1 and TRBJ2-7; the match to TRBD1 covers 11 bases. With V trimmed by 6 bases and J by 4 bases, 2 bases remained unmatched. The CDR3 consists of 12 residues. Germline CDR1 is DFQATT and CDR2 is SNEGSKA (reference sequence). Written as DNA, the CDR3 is TGCAGTGCGGGGACAGGGGGTTACGAGCAGTACTTC. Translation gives CSAGTGGYEQYF.

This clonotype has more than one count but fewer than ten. DNA for the CDR3: TGTGCCAGCAGGACCCCTACAGCAGCCTACGAGCAGTACTTC. Protein: CASRTPTAAYEQYF. The V call is TRBV6-5, the J call TRBJ2-7; no definite D call. Deletions cut 6 bases from V and 2 bases from J, with 14 bases between. Germline CDR1 and CDR2: MNHEY and SVGAGI. This CDR3 has 14 residues.

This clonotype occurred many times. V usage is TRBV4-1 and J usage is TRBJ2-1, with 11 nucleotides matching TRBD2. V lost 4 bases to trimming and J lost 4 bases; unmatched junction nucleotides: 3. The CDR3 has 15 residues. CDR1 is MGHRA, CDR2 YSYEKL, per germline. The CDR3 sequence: CASSLVAGGYNEQFF. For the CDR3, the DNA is TGCGCCAGCAGCCTTGTAGCGGGGGGGTACAATGAGCAGTTCTTC.

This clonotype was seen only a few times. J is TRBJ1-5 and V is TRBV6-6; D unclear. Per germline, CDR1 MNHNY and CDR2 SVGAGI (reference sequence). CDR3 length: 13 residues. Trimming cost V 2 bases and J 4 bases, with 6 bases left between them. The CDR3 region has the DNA TGTGCCAGCAGTTACGAGGGAAATCAGCCCCAGCATTTT. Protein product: CASSYEGNQPQHF.

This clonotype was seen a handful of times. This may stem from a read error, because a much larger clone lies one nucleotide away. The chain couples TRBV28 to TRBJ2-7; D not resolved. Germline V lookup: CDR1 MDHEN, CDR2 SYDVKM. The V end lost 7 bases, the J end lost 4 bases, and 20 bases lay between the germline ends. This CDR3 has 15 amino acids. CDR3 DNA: TGTGCCAGCAATTTTTCTGAGACTCCGACTTACGAGCAGTACTTC. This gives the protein CASNFSETPTYEQYF.

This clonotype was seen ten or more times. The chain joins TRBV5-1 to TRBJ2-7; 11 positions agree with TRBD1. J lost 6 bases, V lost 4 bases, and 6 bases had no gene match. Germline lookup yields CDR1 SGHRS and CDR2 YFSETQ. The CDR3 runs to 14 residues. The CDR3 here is CASSPGQGVVEQYF. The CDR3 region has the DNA TGCGCCAGCAGCCCGGGACAGGGGGTGGTCGAGCAGTACTTC.